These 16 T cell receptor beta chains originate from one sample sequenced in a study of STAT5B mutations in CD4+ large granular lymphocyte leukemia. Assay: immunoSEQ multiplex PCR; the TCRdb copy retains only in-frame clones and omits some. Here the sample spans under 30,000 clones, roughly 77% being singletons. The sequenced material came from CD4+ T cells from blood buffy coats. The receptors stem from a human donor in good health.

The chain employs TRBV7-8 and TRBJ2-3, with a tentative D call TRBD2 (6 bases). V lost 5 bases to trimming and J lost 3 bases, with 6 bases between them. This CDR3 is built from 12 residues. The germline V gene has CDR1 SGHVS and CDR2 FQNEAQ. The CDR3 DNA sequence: TGTGCCAGCAGCGGAGGGACAGATACGCAGTATTTT. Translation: CASSGGTDTQYF. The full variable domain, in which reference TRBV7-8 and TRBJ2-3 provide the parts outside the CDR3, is GAGVSQSPRYKVAKRGQDVALRCDPISGHVSLFWYQQALGQGPEFLTYFQNEAQLDKSGLPSDRFFAERPEGSVSTLKIQRTQQEDSAVYLCASSGGTDTQYFGPGTRLTVL.

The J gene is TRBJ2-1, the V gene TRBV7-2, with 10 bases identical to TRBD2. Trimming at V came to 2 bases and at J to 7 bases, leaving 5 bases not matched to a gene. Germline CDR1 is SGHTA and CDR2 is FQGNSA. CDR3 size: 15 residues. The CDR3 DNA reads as TGTGCCAGCAGCTTACTAGCGGGAGTGGAAAATGAGCAGTTCTTC. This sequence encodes CASSLLAGVENEQFF.

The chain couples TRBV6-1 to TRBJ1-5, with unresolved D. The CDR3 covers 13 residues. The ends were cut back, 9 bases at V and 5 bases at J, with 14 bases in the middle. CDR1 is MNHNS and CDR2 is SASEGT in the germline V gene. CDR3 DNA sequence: TGTGCCAGTCAGATCCCTAACTATCAGCCCCAGCATTTT. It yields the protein CASQIPNYQPQHF.

As DNA, the CDR3 is TGTGCCAGCAGCTCGCACAGGGTAACGATGGTAAATGAGCAGTTCTTC. This encodes CASSSHRVTMVNEQFF. This rearrangement joins TRBV11-2 to TRBJ2-1, with D possibly matching TRBD1 (6 bases). V lost 4 bases and J 7 bases, leaving 20 bases between the germline ends. This CDR3 is 16 amino acids long. Germline loops: CDR1 SGHAT, CDR2 FQNNGV. Full variable domain (rest looked up from reference TRBV11-2 and TRBJ2-1): EAGVAQSPRYKIIEKRQSVAFWCNPISGHATLYWYQQILGQGPKLLIQFQNNGVVDDSQLPKDRFSAERLKGVDSTLKIQPAKLEDSAVYLCASSSHRVTMVNEQFFGPGTRLTVL.

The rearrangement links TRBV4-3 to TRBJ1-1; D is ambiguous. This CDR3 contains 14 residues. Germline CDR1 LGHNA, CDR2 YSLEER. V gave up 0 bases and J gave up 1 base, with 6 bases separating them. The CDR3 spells CASSQDSGNTEAFF. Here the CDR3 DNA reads TGCGCCAGCAGCCAAGATAGTGGGAACACTGAAGCTTTCTTT.

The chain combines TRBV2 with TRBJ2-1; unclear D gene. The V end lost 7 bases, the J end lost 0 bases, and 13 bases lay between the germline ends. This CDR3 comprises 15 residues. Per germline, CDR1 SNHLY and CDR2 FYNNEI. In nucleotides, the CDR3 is TGTGCCAGCACCTTAGGCCGTTACTCCTACAATGAGCAGTTCTTC. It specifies CASTLGRYSYNEQFF.

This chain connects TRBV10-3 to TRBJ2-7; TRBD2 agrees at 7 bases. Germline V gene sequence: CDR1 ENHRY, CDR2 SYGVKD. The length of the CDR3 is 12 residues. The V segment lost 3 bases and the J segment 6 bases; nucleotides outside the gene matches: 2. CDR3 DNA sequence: TGTGCCATCAGTGAAGTAGCGGGCGAGCAGTACTTC. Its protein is CAISEVAGEQYF.

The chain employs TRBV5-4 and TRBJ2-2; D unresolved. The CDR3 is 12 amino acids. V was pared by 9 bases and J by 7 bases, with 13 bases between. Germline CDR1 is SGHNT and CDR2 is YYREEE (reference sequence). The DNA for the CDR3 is TGTGCCATGAGCAGGACGGGCGGGGAGCTGTTTTTT. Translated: CAMSRTGGELFF.

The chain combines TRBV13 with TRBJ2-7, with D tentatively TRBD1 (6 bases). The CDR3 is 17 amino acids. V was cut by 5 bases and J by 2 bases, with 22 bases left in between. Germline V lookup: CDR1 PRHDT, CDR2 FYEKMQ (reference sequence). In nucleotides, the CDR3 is TGTGCCAGCAGCAGATCCAACGCCGACAGGCTCACCTACGAGCAGTACTTC. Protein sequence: CASSRSNADRLTYEQYF.

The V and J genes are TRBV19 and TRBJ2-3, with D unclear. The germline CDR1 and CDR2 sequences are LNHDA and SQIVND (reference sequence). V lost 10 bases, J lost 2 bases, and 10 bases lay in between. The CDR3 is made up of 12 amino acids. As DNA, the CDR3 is TGTGCCACAAAAGGCCTCACAGATACGCAGTATTTT. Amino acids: CATKGLTDTQYF.

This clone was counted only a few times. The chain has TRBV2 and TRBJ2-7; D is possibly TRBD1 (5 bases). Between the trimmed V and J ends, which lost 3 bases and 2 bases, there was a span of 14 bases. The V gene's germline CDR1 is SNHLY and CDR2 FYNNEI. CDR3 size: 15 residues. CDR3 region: CASSERTGKAYEQYF. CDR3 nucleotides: TGTGCCAGCAGTGAGCGAACAGGCAAAGCCTACGAGCAGTACTTC.

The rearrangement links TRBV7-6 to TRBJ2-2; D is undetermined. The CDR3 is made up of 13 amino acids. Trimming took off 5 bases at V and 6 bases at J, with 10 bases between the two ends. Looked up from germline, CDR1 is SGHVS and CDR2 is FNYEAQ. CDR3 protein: CASSPDGAGELFF. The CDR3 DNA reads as TGTGCCAGCAGCCCGGATGGGGCCGGGGAGCTGTTTTTT.

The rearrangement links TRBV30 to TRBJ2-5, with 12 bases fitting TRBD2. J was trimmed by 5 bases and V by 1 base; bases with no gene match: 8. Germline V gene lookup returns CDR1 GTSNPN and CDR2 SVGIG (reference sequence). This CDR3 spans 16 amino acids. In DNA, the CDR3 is TGTGCCTGGAGTGCCCTAGCGGGAGGGCGCGGGGAGACCCAGTACTTC. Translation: CAWSALAGGRGETQYF.

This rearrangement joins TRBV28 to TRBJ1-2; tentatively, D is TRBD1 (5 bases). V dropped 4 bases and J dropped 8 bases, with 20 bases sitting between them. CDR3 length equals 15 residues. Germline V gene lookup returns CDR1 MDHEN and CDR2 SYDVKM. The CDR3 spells CASSSSRTPGGGYTF. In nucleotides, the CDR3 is TGTGCCAGCAGTTCCTCCCGTACACCTGGGGGGGGCTACACCTTC.

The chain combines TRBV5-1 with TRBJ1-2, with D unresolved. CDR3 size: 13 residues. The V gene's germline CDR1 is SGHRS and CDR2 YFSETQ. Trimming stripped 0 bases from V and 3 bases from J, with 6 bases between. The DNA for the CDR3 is TGCGCCAGCAGCTTGGGGACGGACTATGGCTACACCTTC. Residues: CASSLGTDYGYTF.

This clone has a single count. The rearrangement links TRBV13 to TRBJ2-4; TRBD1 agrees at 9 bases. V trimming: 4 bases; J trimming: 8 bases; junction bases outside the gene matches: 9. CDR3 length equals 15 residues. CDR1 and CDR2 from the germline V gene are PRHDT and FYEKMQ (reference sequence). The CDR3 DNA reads TGTGCCAGCAGCTCGGACAGGGGTATTGGGTACATTCAGTACTTC. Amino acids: CASSSDRGIGYIQYF.